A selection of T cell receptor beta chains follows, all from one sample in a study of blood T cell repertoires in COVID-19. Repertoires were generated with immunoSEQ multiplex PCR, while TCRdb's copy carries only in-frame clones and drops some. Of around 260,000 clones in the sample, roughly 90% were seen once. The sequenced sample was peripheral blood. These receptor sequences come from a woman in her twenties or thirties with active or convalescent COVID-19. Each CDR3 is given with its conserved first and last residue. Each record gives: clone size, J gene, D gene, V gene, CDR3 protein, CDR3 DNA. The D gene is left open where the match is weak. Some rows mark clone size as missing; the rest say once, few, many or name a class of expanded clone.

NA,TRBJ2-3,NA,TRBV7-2,CASSFQNSRTDTQYF,TGTGCCAGCAGCTTTCAAAACAGCCGCACAGATACGCAGTATTTT
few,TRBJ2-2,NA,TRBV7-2,CASSLDGNTGELFF,TGTGCCAGCAGCTTAGACGGGAACACCGGGGAGCTGTTTTTT
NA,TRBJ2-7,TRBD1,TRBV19,CASSRQGAPYEQYF,TGTGCCAGTAGTAGACAGGGGGCGCCTTACGAGCAGTACTTC
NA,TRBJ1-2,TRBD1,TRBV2,CASSGDSGYGYTF,TGTGCCAGCAGTGGGGACAGCGGATATGGCTACACCTTC
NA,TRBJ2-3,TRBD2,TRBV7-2,CASSFAPGLAGLSTDTQYF,TGTGCCAGCAGCTTTGCCCCGGGACTAGCGGGTCTAAGCACAGATACGCAGTATTTT
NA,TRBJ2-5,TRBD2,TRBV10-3,CAISGTSGASRETQYF,TGTGCCATCAGTGGGACTAGCGGGGCCTCGAGGGAGACCCAGTACTTC
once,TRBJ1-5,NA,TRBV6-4,CASSDRDWRGGDQPQHF,TGTGCCAGCAGTGACAGGGACTGGCGGGGCGGAGATCAGCCCCAGCATTTT
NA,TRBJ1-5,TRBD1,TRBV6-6,CASRPWTGANQPQHF,TGTGCCAGCAGACCGTGGACAGGGGCCAATCAGCCCCAGCATTTT
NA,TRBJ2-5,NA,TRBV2,CASKGAGLGETQYF,TGTGCCAGCAAGGGGGCGGGGTTAGGGGAGACCCAGTACTTC
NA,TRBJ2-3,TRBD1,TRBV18,CASSTGQVTDTQYF,TGTGCCAGCTCAACCGGACAGGTCACAGATACGCAGTATTTT
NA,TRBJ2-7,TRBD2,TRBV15,CATSRLSGGLGEQYF,TGTGCCACCAGCAGACTTTCGGGGGGGCTCGGCGAGCAGTACTTC
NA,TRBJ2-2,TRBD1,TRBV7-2,CASSFPRNRGLGGELFF,TGTGCCAGCAGCTTCCCCCGGAACAGGGGGCTCGGCGGGGAGCTGTTTTTT
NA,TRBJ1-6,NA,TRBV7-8,CASSFLPLTDRTLNSPLHF,TGTGCCAGCAGCTTTCTCCCGCTTACAGACCGCACCCTCAATTCACCCCTCCACTTT
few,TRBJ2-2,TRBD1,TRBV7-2,CASSFRQGGGELFF,TGTGCCAGCAGCTTCCGACAGGGCGGGGGGGAGCTGTTTTTT
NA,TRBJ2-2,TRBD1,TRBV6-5,CASSYSDRGSAGELFF,TGTGCCAGCAGTTACTCTGACAGGGGATCGGCCGGGGAGCTGTTTTTT
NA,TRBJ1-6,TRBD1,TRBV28,CASSYRDRNSPLHF,TGTGCCAGCAGTTACCGGGACAGGAATTCACCCCTCCACTTT
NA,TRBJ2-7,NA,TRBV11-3,CANSPRYIYEQYF,TGTGCCAACTCCCCGAGATATATCTACGAGCAGTACTTC
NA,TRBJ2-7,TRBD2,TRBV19,CASRPAGGRSEQYF,TGTGCCAGTAGGCCAGCGGGGGGGCGCAGCGAGCAGTACTTC
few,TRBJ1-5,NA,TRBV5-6,CASSLNRGGGNQPQHF,TGTGCCAGCAGCTTGAATAGGGGGGGCGGGAATCAGCCCCAGCATTTT
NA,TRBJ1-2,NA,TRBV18,CASSPLGGSVEGYTF,TGTGCCAGCTCACCACTGGGGGGATCTGTCGAAGGCTACACCTTC
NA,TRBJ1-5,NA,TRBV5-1,CASSLEGQGNQPQHF,TGCGCCAGCAGCTTGGAAGGACAAGGCAATCAGCCCCAGCATTTT
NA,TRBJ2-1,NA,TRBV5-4,CASSPPTTGINEQFF,TGTGCCAGCAGCCCCCCGACGACAGGCATCAATGAGCAGTTCTTC
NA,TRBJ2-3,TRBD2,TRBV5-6,CASSLGLAGGYTDTQYF,TGTGCCAGCAGCTTGGGCCTAGCGGGGGGATACACAGATACGCAGTATTTT
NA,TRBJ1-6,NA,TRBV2,CASSEENPREAPLHF,TGTGCCAGCAGTGAAGAAAACCCCCGGGAGGCACCCCTCCACTTT
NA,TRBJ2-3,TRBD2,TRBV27,CASSFTSADTQYF,TGTGCCAGCAGTTTCACTAGCGCAGATACGCAGTATTTT
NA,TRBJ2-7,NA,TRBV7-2,CASSLAGLGADEQYF,TGTGCCAGCAGCTTAGCGGGTTTAGGGGCGGACGAGCAGTACTTC
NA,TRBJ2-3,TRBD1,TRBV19,CASSRTGSTDTQYF,TGTGCCAGTAGCCGGACAGGGTCCACAGATACGCAGTATTTT
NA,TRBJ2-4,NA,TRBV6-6,CASSYQGTKNIQYF,TGTGCCAGCAGTTACCAGGGAACCAAAAACATTCAGTACTTC
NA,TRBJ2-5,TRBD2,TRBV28,CASTPGGDLGTQYF,TGTGCCAGCACCCCGGGAGGAGATCTAGGGACCCAGTACTTC
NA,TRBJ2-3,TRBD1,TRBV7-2,CASSLVSRGQGLDTQYF,TGTGCCAGCAGCTTAGTTTCAAGGGGACAGGGCCTTGATACGCAGTATTTT
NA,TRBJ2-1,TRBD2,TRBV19,CASSMLAGGSSYNEQFF,TGTGCCAGTAGTATGCTAGCGGGGGGGAGCTCCTACAATGAGCAGTTCTTC
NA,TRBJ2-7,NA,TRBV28,CASLDSSYEQYF,TGTGCCAGCCTTGACAGCTCCTACGAGCAGTACTTC
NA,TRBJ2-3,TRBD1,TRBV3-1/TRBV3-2,CASSQGTGRDTQYF,TGTGCCAGCAGCCAAGGGACAGGGAGGGATACGCAGTATTTT
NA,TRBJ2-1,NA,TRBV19,CASSMTGEAYNEQFF,TGTGCCAGTAGTATGACCGGCGAGGCCTACAATGAGCAGTTCTTC
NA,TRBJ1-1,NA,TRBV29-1,CSVPLRVGSTEAFF,TGCAGCGTTCCCCTGCGGGTCGGGAGCACTGAAGCTTTCTTT
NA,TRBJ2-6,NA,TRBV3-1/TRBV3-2,CASSPKSGANVLTF,TGTGCCAGCAGCCCCAAATCTGGGGCCAACGTCCTGACTTTC
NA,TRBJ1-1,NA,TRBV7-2,CASSPTQSRTEAFF,TGTGCCAGCAGCCCGACACAATCGAGAACTGAAGCTTTCTTT
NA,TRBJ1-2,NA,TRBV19,CATGEGPVSVGYTF,TGTGCCACCGGGGAGGGCCCGGTCTCAGTTGGCTACACCTTC
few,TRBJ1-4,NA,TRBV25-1,CASRRGNEKLFF,TGTGCCAGCAGGAGGGGGAATGAAAAACTGTTTTTT
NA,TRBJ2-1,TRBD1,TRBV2,CASRHRDRAWDEQFF,TGTGCCAGCAGACATAGAGACAGGGCGTGGGATGAGCAGTTCTTC
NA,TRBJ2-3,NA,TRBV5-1,CASTPVSEDTQYF,TGCGCCAGCACCCCCGTCTCAGAAGATACGCAGTATTTT
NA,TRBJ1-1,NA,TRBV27,CASSSLGSGSTEAFF,TGTGCCAGCAGTTCACTCGGGTCGGGGAGCACTGAAGCTTTCTTT
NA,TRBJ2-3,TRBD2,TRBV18,CASSPRLAGATDTQYF,TGTGCCAGCTCACCGCGACTAGCGGGGGCGACAGATACGCAGTATTTT
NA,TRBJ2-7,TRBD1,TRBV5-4,CASSLTGAGEQYF,TGTGCCAGCAGCTTAACAGGGGCCGGCGAGCAGTACTTC
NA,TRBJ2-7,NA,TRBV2,CASSVTMSEQYF,TGTGCCAGCAGTGTAACTATGAGCGAGCAGTACTTC
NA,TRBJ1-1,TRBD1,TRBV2,CASSDRQGFTGGTEAFF,TGTGCCAGCAGTGACAGACAGGGATTTACTGGGGGAACTGAAGCTTTCTTT
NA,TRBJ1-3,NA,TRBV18,CASSRTQDSGNTIYF,TGTGCCAGCTCACGAACACAGGATTCTGGAAACACCATATATTTT
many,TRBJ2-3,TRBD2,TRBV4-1,CASSAWGGTSGGQDTQYF,TGCGCCAGCAGCGCATGGGGTGGTACTAGCGGGGGGCAGGATACGCAGTATTTT
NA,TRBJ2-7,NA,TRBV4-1,CASSQTFEGRNEQYF,TGCGCCAGCAGCCAGACCTTTGAGGGCCGGAACGAGCAGTACTTC
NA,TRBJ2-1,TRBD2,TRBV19,CATTGGREINEQFF,TGTGCCACCACGGGGGGGAGGGAAATCAATGAGCAGTTCTTC
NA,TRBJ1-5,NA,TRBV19,CASSIVRQGRQPQHF,TGTGCCAGTAGTATAGTTCGGCAGGGTAGGCAGCCCCAGCATTTT
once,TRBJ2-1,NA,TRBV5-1,CASSLNDLLNEQFF,TGCGCCAGCAGCCTCAATGACTTGCTCAATGAGCAGTTCTTC
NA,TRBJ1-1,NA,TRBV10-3,CAIRDPRMVDTEAFF,TGTGCCATCAGAGATCCCAGGATGGTCGACACTGAAGCTTTCTTT
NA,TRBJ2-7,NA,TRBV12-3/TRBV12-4,CASRAAASYEQYF,TGTGCCAGCCGGGCAGCGGCGTCCTACGAGCAGTACTTC
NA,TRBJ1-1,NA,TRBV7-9,CASSSDGGPEAFF,TGTGCCAGCAGCTCCGACGGGGGTCCTGAAGCTTTCTTT